Listed here is a single T cell receptor (beta chain). The antigen is unknown. The CDR3 is 11 residues long. V lost 8 bases and J lost 11, with 16 bases in between. Germline lookup yields CDR1 SNHLY and CDR2 FYNNEI. The method was immunoSEQ multiplex PCR; TCRdb's version includes in-frame clones alone and lacks a portion of them. Counted here are around 130,000 clones, around 87% occurring once; the ten biggest clones make up around 3%. The data were obtained in a study of T cell responses to AZD1222 COVID-19 vaccine. The study, taken as a whole, reports: Donors were chiefly white British, with a greater number of females, and clonal diversity was perhaps underestimated. When two AZD1222 doses had been given, Spike-specific TCR breadth and depth rose.

The sequence came from an adult who received the AZD1222 COVID-19 vaccine. The V call is TRBV2, the J call TRBJ2-7; possible D gene TRBD2, 8 bases. This specimen was peripheral blood, taken 28 days after the second AZD1222 dose. The CDR3, as DNA: TGTGCCAGCCGGGAGGGGGCCCACGAGTACTTC. Residues: CASREGAHEYF.